Listed here are 10 T cell receptor beta chains from one sample, sequenced in a study of technical replicates of blood from several donors. Clones were read by immunoSEQ multiplex PCR, and TCRdb kept only the in-frame ones, dropping some. This sample has about 93,000 clones, with around 96% found just once. Sequenced material: T cells isolated from PBMCs. The receptors shown here come from a human donor in good health.

This clone was seen more than once but under ten times. The gene calls are TRBV9 and TRBJ2-5; tentatively, D is TRBD2 (6 bases). CDR1 is SGDLS, CDR2 YYNGEE, per germline. V was pared by 1 base and J by 5 bases, with 12 bases between. The CDR3 has 14 residues. In nucleotides, the CDR3 is TGTGCCAGCAGCGTAAGGTCTAGCGTGGAGACCCAGTACTTC. Amino acids: CASSVRSSVETQYF.

The rearrangement links TRBV2 to TRBJ2-6, with 7 bases identical to TRBD2. CDR3 size: 17 residues. Trimming removed 6 bases from V and 3 bases from J; junction bases left unmatched: 11. Germline CDR1 reads SNHLY; CDR2 reads FYNNEI. CDR3 nucleotide sequence: TGTGCCAGCAGCGCGCAGGGAGGGGACTTTGGGGCCAACGTCCTGACTTTC. Its translation: CASSAQGGDFGANVLTF. Using reference TRBV2 and TRBJ2-6 for the parts outside the CDR3, the full variable domain is EPEVTQTPSHQVTQMGQEVILRCVPISNHLYFYWYRQILGQKVEFLVSFYNNEISEKSEIFDDQFSVERPDGSNFTLKIRSTKLEDSAMYFCASSAQGGDFGANVLTFGAGSRLTVL.

The chain combines TRBV28 with TRBJ1-2; D is possibly TRBD1 (6 bases). V lost 5 bases and J 4 bases, leaving 14 bases between the germline ends. The germline V gene encodes CDR1 MDHEN and CDR2 SYDVKM. CDR3 length: 14 residues. The CDR3 is CASSSTGWAYGYTF. DNA for the CDR3: TGTGCCAGCAGTAGCACAGGGTGGGCCTATGGCTACACCTTC.

This chain uses TRBV19 with TRBJ1-2; maybe TRBD1 (6 bases). V lost 6 bases, J lost 3 bases, and 20 bases lay in between. Germline V gene lookup returns CDR1 LNHDA and CDR2 SQIVND (reference sequence). The CDR3 extends over 16 amino acids. The CDR3 here is CASSQRTALRDYGYTF. CDR3 sequence (DNA): TGTGCCAGTAGCCAAAGGACAGCTTTAAGGGACTATGGCTACACCTTC.

The rearrangement joins TRBV4-2 to TRBJ2-1; 16 bases agree with TRBD2. The V segment lost 4 bases and the J segment 8 bases; nucleotides outside the gene matches: 17. The CDR3 totals 20 residues. Germline CDR1 and CDR2: LGHNA and YNFKEQ. DNA of the CDR3: TGTGCCAGCAGCCCTTTACGCGGGACTAGCGGGGGGGCCGTTGTCGATGAGCAGTTCTTC. It encodes CASSPLRGTSGGAVVDEQFF.

The chain employs TRBV6-5 and TRBJ2-1; 9 bases are a match to TRBD1. V lost 4 bases and J lost 7; bases outside the gene matches: 8. CDR1 and CDR2 from the germline V gene are MNHEY and SVGAGI. CDR3 length equals 15 residues. CDR3 residues: CASSSWTGVGNEQFF. The CDR3 nucleotides are TGTGCCAGCAGTTCATGGACAGGGGTAGGGAATGAGCAGTTCTTC.

V and J are TRBV5-1 and TRBJ2-5; D is possibly TRBD1 (5 bases). The V gene lost 0 bases and the J gene lost 4 bases, with 7 bases spanning the gap. Germline lookup yields CDR1 SGHRS and CDR2 YFSETQ. The CDR3 is made up of 13 amino acids. Here the CDR3 reads CASSLEGIETQYF. DNA of the CDR3: TGCGCCAGCAGCTTGGAGGGGATAGAGACCCAGTACTTC.

V gene TRBV10-2 combines with J gene TRBJ2-1; 11 nucleotides align to TRBD2. With V trimmed by 5 bases and J by 4 bases, 7 bases remained unmatched. Germline V gene lookup returns CDR1 WSHSY and CDR2 SAAADI. The CDR3 has 16 residues. The CDR3 sequence is CASSTRLAGTYNEQFF. CDR3 DNA sequence: TGCGCCAGCAGTACAAGACTAGCGGGGACATACAATGAGCAGTTCTTC.

This clone has a handful of counts. The rearrangement joins TRBV11-2 to TRBJ1-5; D remains ambiguous. The V and J ends lost 5 bases and 7 bases respectively, with 12 bases between them. CDR3 length: 13 residues. Germline CDR1 is SGHAT and CDR2 is FQNNGV. In DNA form, the CDR3 reads TGTGCCAGCAGCCAGACCGGGGTACAGCCCCAGCATTTT. Translated: CASSQTGVQPQHF.

This clone has just one count. The genes are TRBV7-6 and TRBJ2-7; 12 bases are shared with TRBD1. V dropped 1 base and J dropped 4; count of bases not matched to a gene: 11. The CDR3 runs 18 residues. Germline V gene lookup returns CDR1 SGHVS and CDR2 FNYEAQ. CDR3 loop: CASSLVLPGQGARYEQYF. The CDR3, as DNA: TGTGCCAGCAGCTTAGTTCTCCCGGGACAGGGGGCGAGATACGAGCAGTACTTC.